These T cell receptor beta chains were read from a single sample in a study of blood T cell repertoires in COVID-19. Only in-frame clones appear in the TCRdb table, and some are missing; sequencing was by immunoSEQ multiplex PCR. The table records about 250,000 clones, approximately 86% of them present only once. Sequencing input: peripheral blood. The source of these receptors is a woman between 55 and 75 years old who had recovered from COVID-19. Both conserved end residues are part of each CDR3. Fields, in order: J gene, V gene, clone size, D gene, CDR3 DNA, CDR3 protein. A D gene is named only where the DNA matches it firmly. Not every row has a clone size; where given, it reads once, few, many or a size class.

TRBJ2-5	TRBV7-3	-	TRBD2	TGTGCCAGCAGCTTATTAGCGGGGCGGGCAGAGACCCAGTACTTC	CASSLLAGRAETQYF
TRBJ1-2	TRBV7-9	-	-	TGTGCCAGCAGCTTAGTTCGGGGAAGCGATGGCTACACCTTC	CASSLVRGSDGYTF
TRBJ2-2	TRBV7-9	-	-	TGTGCCAGCAAGCTTTCGGCCCTGGGAGGTCTACGAACCGGGGAGCTGTTTTTT	CASKLSALGGLRTGELFF
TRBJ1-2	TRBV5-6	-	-	TGTGCCAGCAGCTTGGGCGGCTATGGCTACACCTTC	CASSLGGYGYTF
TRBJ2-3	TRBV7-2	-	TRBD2	TGTGCCAGCAGCTTAGGGGTTATTAGCGGGGGGCCGGGGTATTTT	CASSLGVISGGPGYF
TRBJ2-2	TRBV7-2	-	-	TGTGCCAGCAGCCTGGGACACCTTAACACCGGGGAGCTGTTTTTT	CASSLGHLNTGELFF
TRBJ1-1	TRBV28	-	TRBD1	TGTGCCAGCAGGGGGCCGGGACAGGCGAACCCTGAAGCTTTCTTT	CASRGPGQANPEAFF
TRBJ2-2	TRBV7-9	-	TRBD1	TGTGCCACCTCACCCCCGAGGGGGCCCCCCGTCGCGAACACCGGGGAGCTGTTTTTT	CATSPPRGPPVANTGELFF
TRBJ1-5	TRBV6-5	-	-	TGTGCCAGCAGCGGGGGGCAGGGGAGGAATCAGCCCCAGCATTTT	CASSGGQGRNQPQHF
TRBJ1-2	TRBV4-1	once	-	TGCGCCAGCAGCCAGGATCCAACAGGGTGGTATGGCTACACCTTC	CASSQDPTGWYGYTF